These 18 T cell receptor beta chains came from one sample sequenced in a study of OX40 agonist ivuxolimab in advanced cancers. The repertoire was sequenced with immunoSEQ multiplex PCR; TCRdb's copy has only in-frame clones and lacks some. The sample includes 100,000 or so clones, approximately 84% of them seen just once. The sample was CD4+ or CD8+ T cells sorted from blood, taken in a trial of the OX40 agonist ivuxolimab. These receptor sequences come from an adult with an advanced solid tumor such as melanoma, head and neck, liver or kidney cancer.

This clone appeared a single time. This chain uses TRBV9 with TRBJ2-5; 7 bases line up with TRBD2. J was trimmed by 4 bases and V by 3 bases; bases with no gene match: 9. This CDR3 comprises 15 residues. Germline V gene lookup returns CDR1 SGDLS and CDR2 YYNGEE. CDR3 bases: TGTGCCAGCAGCGCCCGGGTCGGGGGGATAGAGACCCAGTACTTC. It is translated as CASSARVGGIETQYF.

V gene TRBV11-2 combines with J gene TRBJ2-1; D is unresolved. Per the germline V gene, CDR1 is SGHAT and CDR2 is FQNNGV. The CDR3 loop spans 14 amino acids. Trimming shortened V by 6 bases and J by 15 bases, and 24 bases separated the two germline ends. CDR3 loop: CASSPSSVVGPLFF. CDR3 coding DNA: TGTGCCAGCAGTCCTTCCTCAGTTGTCGGCCCTCTGTTCTTC.

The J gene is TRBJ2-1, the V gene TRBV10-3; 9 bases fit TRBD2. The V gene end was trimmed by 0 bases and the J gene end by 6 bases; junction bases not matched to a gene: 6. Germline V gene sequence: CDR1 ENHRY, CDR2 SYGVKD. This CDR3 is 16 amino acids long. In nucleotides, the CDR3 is TGTGCCATCAGTGAGTCGTCGGTAGCGGGAGTCAATGAGCAGTTCTTC. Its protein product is CAISESSVAGVNEQFF.

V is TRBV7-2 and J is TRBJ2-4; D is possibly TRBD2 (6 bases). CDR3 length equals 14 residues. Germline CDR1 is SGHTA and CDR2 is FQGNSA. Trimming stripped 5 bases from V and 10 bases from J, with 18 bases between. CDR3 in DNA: TGTGCCAGCAGCATTAGTGGGGGGACTGCAATTCAGTACTTC. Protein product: CASSISGGTAIQYF. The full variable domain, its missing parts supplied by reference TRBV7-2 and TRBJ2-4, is GAGVSQSPSNKVTEKGKDVELRCDPISGHTALYWYRQSLGQGLEFLIYFQGNSAPDKSGLPSDRFSAERTGGSVSTLTIQRTQQEDSAVYLCASSISGGTAIQYFGAGTRLSVL.

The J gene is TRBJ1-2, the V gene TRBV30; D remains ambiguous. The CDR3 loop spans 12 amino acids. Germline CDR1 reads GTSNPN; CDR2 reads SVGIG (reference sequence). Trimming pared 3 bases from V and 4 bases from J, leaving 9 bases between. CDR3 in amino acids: CAWRSRSYGYTF. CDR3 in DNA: TGTGCCTGGAGGAGTAGGAGCTATGGCTACACCTTC.

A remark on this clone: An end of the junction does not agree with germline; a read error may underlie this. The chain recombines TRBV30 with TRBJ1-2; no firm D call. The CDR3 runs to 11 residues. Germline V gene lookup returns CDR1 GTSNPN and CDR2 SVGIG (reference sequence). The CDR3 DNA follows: TGTGCCTGGAGTGTACTGGCCAGCCGGGGCTTC. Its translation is CAWSVLASRGF.

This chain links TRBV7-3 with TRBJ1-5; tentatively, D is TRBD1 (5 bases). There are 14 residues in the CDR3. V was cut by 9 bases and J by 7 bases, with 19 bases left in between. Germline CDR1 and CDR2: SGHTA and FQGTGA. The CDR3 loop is CARTRDQFLQPQHF. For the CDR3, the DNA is TGTGCCAGGACCCGGGACCAATTCTTGCAGCCCCAGCATTTT.

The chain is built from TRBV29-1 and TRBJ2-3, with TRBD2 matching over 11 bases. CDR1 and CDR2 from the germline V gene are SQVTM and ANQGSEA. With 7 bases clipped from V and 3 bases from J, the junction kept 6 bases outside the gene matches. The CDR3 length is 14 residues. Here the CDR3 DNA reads TGCAGCGGCCTAGGGACTAGCGGAACAGATACGCAGTATTTT. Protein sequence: CSGLGTSGTDTQYF.

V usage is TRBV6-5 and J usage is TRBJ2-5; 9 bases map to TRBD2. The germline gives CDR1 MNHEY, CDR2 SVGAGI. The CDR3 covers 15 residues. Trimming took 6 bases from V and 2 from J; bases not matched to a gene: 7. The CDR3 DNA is TGTGCCAGCAGGAAGACTAGCGGAGCTCAAGAGACCCAGTACTTC. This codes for CASRKTSGAQETQYF.

The CDR3 sequence is CASSPGLAGFDEQFF. The CDR3 region has the DNA TGTGCCAGCTCACCGGGACTAGCGGGGTTCGATGAGCAGTTCTTC. The genes are TRBV18 and TRBJ2-1, with 13 bases identical to TRBD2. The germline V gene has CDR1 KGHSH and CDR2 LQKENI. There are 15 residues in the CDR3. J was trimmed by 8 bases and V by 3 bases; bases with no gene match: 4. Full variable domain (rest looked up from reference TRBV18 and TRBJ2-1): NAGVMQNPRHLVRRRGQEARLRCSPMKGHSHVYWYRQLPEEGLKFMVYLQKENIIDESGMPKERFSAEFPKEGPSILRIQQVVRGDSAAYFCASSPGLAGFDEQFFGPGTRLTVL.

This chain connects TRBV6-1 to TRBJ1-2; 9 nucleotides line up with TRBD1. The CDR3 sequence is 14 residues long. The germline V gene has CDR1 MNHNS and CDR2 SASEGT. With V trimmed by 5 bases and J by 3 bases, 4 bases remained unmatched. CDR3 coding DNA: TGTGCCAGCAGTTCGGGACAGGGCGACTATGGCTACACCTTC. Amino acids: CASSSGQGDYGYTF.

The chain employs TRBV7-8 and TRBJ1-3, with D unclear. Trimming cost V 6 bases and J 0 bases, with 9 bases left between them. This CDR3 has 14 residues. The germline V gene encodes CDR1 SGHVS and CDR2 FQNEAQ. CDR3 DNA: TGTGCCAGCAGTTACGGGTACTCTGGAAACACCATATATTTT. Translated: CASSYGYSGNTIYF.

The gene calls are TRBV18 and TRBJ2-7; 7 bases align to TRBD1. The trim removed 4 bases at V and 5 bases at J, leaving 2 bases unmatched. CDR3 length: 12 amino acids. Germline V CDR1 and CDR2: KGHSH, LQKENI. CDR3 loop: CASSLDRDEQYF. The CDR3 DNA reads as TGTGCCAGCTCACTTGACAGGGACGAGCAGTACTTC.

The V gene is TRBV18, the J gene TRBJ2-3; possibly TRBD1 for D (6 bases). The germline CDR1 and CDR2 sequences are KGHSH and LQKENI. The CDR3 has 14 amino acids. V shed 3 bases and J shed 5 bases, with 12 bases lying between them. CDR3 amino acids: CASSPPRGGDTQYF. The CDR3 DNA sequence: TGTGCCAGCTCACCCCCCCGAGGGGGAGATACGCAGTATTTT.

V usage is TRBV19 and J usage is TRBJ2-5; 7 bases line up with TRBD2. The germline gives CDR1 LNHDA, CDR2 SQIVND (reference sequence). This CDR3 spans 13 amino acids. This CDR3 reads CATRGRGEETQYF. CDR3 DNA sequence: TGTGCGACCCGAGGCCGGGGGGAAGAGACCCAGTACTTC.

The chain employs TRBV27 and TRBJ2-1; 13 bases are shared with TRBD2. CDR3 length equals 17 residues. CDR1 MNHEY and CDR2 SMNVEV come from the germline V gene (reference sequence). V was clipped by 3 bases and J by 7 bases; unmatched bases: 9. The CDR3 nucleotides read TGTGCCAGCAGTTTCCGTGGGACTAGCGGGGTTGAAAATGAGCAGTTCTTC. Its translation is CASSFRGTSGVENEQFF.

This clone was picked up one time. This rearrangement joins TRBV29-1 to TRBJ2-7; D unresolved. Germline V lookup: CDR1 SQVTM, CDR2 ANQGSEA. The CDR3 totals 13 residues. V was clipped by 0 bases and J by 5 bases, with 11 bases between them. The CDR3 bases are TGCAGCGTTGAAGATCTCGGCCGCCACGAGCAGTACTTC. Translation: CSVEDLGRHEQYF.

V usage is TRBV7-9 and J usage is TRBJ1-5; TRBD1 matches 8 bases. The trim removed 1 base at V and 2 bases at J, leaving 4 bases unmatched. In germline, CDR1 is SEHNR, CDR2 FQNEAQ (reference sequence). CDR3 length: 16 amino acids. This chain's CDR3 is CASSLGQGSGNQPQHF. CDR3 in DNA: TGTGCCAGCAGCTTAGGACAGGGGTCCGGCAATCAGCCCCAGCATTTT.